This T cell receptor (beta chain) comes out of a study of cytomegalovirus exposure and HLA in healthy donors. Study at large: Early on, a data release was issued that held 80 million to 90 million unique TCRs from HLA-typed donors. Study results and caveats: The authors later linked a missense DCLRE1C variant to TCR beta V- and J-gene trimming. Sequencing artifact likely explains a cluster of highly shared sequence variants. Among the CMV-associated chains, three were confirmed in vitro as specific for CMV antigens.

The PCR was carried out with 60 Vbeta primers and 13 Jbeta primers. Profiling relied on immunoSEQ multiplex PCR, and the TCRdb table lists in-frame clones only, not all of them. The sample holds roughly 100,000 clones. Remarks on this clone: Its antigen is as yet unknown.

CDR1 is SGDLS, CDR2 YYNGEE, per germline. This CDR3 has 12 amino acids. Sample: PBMCs. J is TRBJ2-5 and V is TRBV9, with D maybe TRBD1 (5 bases). The DNA end is a closer match to TRBJ2-7, so the J assignment may be wrong. This receptor was obtained from a middle-aged man in good health and CMV-seronegative. The CDR3 loop is CASSVGAGEQYF. The CDR3 DNA reads TGTGCCAGCAGCGTTGGGGCAGGCGAGCAGTACTTC.